Following are 4 T cell receptor beta chains from one sample sequenced in a study of blood T cell repertoires in COVID-19. Profiling relied on immunoSEQ multiplex PCR, and the TCRdb table lists in-frame clones only, not all of them. The sample holds some 220,000 clones, approximately 84% seen once. The sequencing input was peripheral blood. These receptors all come from a man aged 50 to 59 who had recovered from COVID-19.

Here the CDR3 reads CASTGSGRRSEQFF. CDR3 coding DNA: TGCGCCAGCACCGGAAGCGGGAGAAGGAGTGAGCAGTTCTTC. The gene calls are TRBV5-1 and TRBJ2-1; 8 nucleotides agree with TRBD2. CDR3 length: 14 residues. With V trimmed by 6 bases and J by 9 bases, 11 bases remained unmatched. Germline V gene lookup returns CDR1 SGHRS and CDR2 YFSETQ.

This clone was detected a few times. Other DNA sequences within the sample encode an identical CDR3. V usage is TRBV10-3 and J usage is TRBJ1-5, with TRBD1 identical over 7 bases. CDR3 size: 15 residues. The germline gives CDR1 ENHRY, CDR2 SYGVKD. V shed 6 bases and J 1 base; nucleotides not matched to a gene: 6. The DNA of the CDR3 is TGTGCCATCAGAAGGGACAGTGGGAGCAATCAGCCCCAGCATTTT. The encoded protein is CAIRRDSGSNQPQHF.

The rearrangement uses TRBV6-4 and TRBJ2-1, with a possible D match to TRBD2 (6 bases). The CDR3 has 14 residues. Germline CDR1 is MRHNA and CDR2 is SNTAGT. Trimming cost V 1 base and J 7 bases, with 11 bases left between them. The CDR3 DNA is TGTGCCAGCAGTGACTTTGCGGGGTTGAATGAGCAGTTCTTC. Translation: CASSDFAGLNEQFF.

The V gene is TRBV3-1 (or the pseudogene TRBV3-2), the J gene TRBJ1-6; tentatively, D is TRBD1 (6 bases). CDR1 and CDR2 from the germline V gene are LGHDT and YNNKEL (reference sequence). This CDR3 is built from 16 residues. Deletions cut 0 bases from V and 5 bases from J, with 11 bases between. The CDR3 here is CASSQDHHRDNSPLHF. DNA of the CDR3: TGTGCCAGCAGCCAAGATCATCACAGGGATAATTCACCCCTCCACTTT.